What follows are 8 T cell receptor beta chains derived from one specimen sequenced in a study of OX40 agonist ivuxolimab in advanced cancers. Repertoires were generated with immunoSEQ multiplex PCR, while TCRdb's copy carries only in-frame clones and drops some. The sample carries about 32,000 clones, roughly 89% recorded once. Sample: CD4+ or CD8+ T cells sorted from blood, taken in a trial of the OX40 agonist ivuxolimab. These receptors all come from an adult with an advanced solid tumor such as melanoma, head and neck, liver or kidney cancer.

The chain uses TRBV6-6 and TRBJ2-3; 8 bases line up with TRBD1. CDR1 is MNHNY and CDR2 is SVGAGI in the germline V gene (reference sequence). V shed 6 bases, J shed 4 bases, and the junction held 12 bases outside the gene matches. CDR3 length equals 16 residues. The CDR3 DNA reads as TGTGCCAGCAGCTTGACAGGGGCTCCCTCACCAGATACGCAGTATTTT. It encodes CASSLTGAPSPDTQYF.

This clone appeared once. V is TRBV9 and J is TRBJ2-3; 9 nucleotides match TRBD2. Germline lookup yields CDR1 SGDLS and CDR2 YYNGEE. The CDR3 runs to 16 residues. The trim removed 5 bases at V and 0 bases at J, leaving 7 bases unmatched. The DNA for the CDR3 is TGTGCCAGCAGAGAAAGCGGGGGGCTGAGCACAGATACGCAGTATTTT. It yields the protein CASRESGGLSTDTQYF.

V gene TRBV29-1 combines with J gene TRBJ2-7; 8 positions agree with TRBD2. The CDR3 is 14 amino acids. Germline CDR1 SQVTM, CDR2 ANQGSEA. Trimming took 3 bases from V and 5 from J; bases not matched to a gene: 9. The DNA of the CDR3 is TGCAGCGTTGACCGCAGCGGGAGTGGCCACGAGCAGTACTTC. This gives the protein CSVDRSGSGHEQYF.

The chain links TRBV6-5 to TRBJ2-3; 8 bases match TRBD2. The CDR3 runs 16 residues. CDR1 and CDR2 from the germline V gene are MNHEY and SVGAGI. With V trimmed by 6 bases and J by 4 bases, 12 bases remained unmatched. CDR3 nucleotides: TGTGCCAGCAGCTACGCGGGGGGCCCTTATGCAGATACGCAGTATTTT. It is translated as CASSYAGGPYADTQYF.

This chain uses TRBV4-1 with TRBJ2-7; no reliable D call. CDR1 and CDR2 (germline): MGHRA, YSYEKL. The length of the CDR3 is 14 residues. V was cut by 1 base and J by 2 bases, with 9 bases left in between. DNA for the CDR3: TGCGCCAGCAGCCAAGGGAAGGGTGCCTACGAGCAGTACTTC. It specifies CASSQGKGAYEQYF.

This chain joins TRBV7-6 and TRBJ1-1; no definite D call. Trimming shortened V by 0 bases and J by 3 bases, and 8 bases separated the two germline ends. Germline loops: CDR1 SGHVS, CDR2 FNYEAQ. The CDR3 is made up of 14 amino acids. Written as DNA, the CDR3 is TGTGCCAGCAGCTTAGCACCGATCGACACTGAAGCTTTCTTT. This codes for CASSLAPIDTEAFF.

The chain carries TRBV5-1 and TRBJ1-5; tentative D call: TRBD1 (6 bases). This CDR3 is built from 14 residues. The germline gives CDR1 SGHRS, CDR2 YFSETQ. V was cut by 1 base and J by 6 bases, with 11 bases left in between. This CDR3 reads CASSLSGVGQPQHF. DNA of the CDR3: TGCGCCAGCAGCTTGTCAGGGGTCGGTCAGCCCCAGCATTTT.

The chain couples TRBV14 to TRBJ2-7, with a tentative D call TRBD1 (6 bases). The germline V gene has CDR1 SGHDN and CDR2 FVKESK. The V end was cut by 2 bases, the J end by 3 bases, with 14 bases between. The CDR3 sequence is 15 residues long. CDR3 amino acids: CASSQLEGGIYEQYF. Here the CDR3 DNA reads TGTGCCAGCAGCCAACTGGAAGGGGGTATCTACGAGCAGTACTTC.